The source of this T cell receptor beta chain is a study of breast tumors, draining lymph nodes, adjacent tissues. Whole-study findings and limits: Findings are consistent with lymph node origin and intratumoral expansion of most tumor T cells.

In this sample, this clonotype turned up many times. What it recognizes is unknown. Each CDR3 protein gets one entry after TCRdb re-called the multiplex PCR reads with MiXCR. The table lists around 190,000 distinct CDR3 sequences, about 30% of them singletons. The CDR3 is 14 residues long. Germline CDR1 and CDR2: MRHNA and SNTAGT. V dropped 5 bases and J dropped 4 bases, with 11 bases sitting between them. Axillary draining lymph nodes of breast cancer patients supplied the node samples. The chain recombines TRBV6-4 with TRBJ2-2, with D tentatively TRBD1 or TRBD2 (5 bases each). The sample taken for sequencing was axillary lymph node tissue. This TCR was recovered from a female donor with breast cancer. Some clones in this sample may be carry-over from other donors' samples. CDR3 nucleotide sequence: TGTGCCAGCAGTAGGGACCACGGCACCGGGGAGCTGTTTTTT. Its protein is CASSRDHGTGELFF.